The 11 T cell receptor beta chains below all came from one sample that was sequenced in a study of response to subunit inactivated influenza vaccine. TCRdb fed the RT-PCR reads into MiXCR, producing one record per CDR3 protein. This sample yields about 540,000 distinct CDR3 sequences, of which approximately 22% are seen a single time; approximately 3% belongs to the top ten. This sample also belongs to another study, concerning T cells expressing NK-cell markers. From that study: Making the TCR beta cDNA relied on 5'RACE template switching with UMIs.

Sample: CD4+ T cells sorted from PBMCs, taken roughly 12 days after vaccination. Source of these receptors: a man between 50 and 59 years old who received an inactivated influenza vaccine.

The rearrangement uses TRBV10-2 and TRBJ2-7; D not resolved. The CDR3 has 13 residues. Trimming removed 4 bases at V and 7 bases at J, with 14 bases between. The germline gives CDR1 WSHSY, CDR2 SAAADI. CDR3 sequence: CASSVSRAREQYF. The CDR3 DNA sequence: TGCGCCAGCAGTGTATCTCGGGCTCGGGAGCAGTACTTC.

The chain has TRBV5-1 and TRBJ1-2; D not resolved. CDR3 size: 14 residues. Deletions cut 4 bases from V and 4 bases from J, with 14 bases between. Germline loops: CDR1 SGHRS, CDR2 YFSETQ. DNA of the CDR3: TGCGCCAGCAGCCCGAAAAGCGGCGGCTATGGCTACACCTTC. This gives the protein CASSPKSGGYGYTF.

This chain joins TRBV4-1 and TRBJ2-2; 8 bases are a match to TRBD2. The CDR3 is 17 residues long. CDR1 and CDR2 from the germline V gene are MGHRA and YSYEKL. Trimming at V came to 7 bases and at J to 2 bases, leaving 12 bases not matched to a gene. The CDR3 nucleotides are TGCGCCAGCACCCTGAGCGGGGGCCCTCCTAACACCGGGGAGCTGTTTTTT. Protein: CASTLSGGPPNTGELFF.

The chain joins TRBV5-1 to TRBJ2-7, with D maybe TRBD1 (5 bases). From germline, CDR1 is SGHRS and CDR2 YFSETQ. With 4 bases removed from V and 4 bases from J, the gap between germline ends came to 15 bases. The CDR3 extends over 14 amino acids. CDR3 amino acids: CASSLGDSRYEQYF. CDR3 coding DNA: TGCGCCAGCAGCCTTGGTGACAGTCGTTACGAGCAGTACTTC.

This clonotype occurred once. The rearrangement joins TRBV20-1 to TRBJ2-1, with 14 bases matching TRBD2. The CDR3 is 15 residues long. CDR1 DFQATT and CDR2 SNEGSKA come from the germline V gene (reference sequence). V lost 6 bases to trimming and J lost 8 bases; unmatched junction nucleotides: 9. The CDR3 region has the DNA TGCAGTGCCAACCCCGGGACTAGCGGGAGTTATGAGCAGTTCTTC. Translating gives CSANPGTSGSYEQFF.

The chain links TRBV11-2 to TRBJ2-5; 8 bases agree with TRBD2. V was pared by 8 bases and J by 0 bases, with 11 bases of the junction left unmatched. The germline V gene encodes CDR1 SGHAT and CDR2 FQNNGV. This CDR3 has 16 residues. The CDR3 DNA follows: TGTGCCAGCGGGGGGGGACTAGATTACTACCAAGAGACCCAGTACTTC. This encodes CASGGGLDYYQETQYF. Complete variable domain (other parts from reference TRBV11-2 and TRBJ2-5): EAGVAQSPRYKIIEKRQSVAFWCNPISGHATLYWYQQILGQGPKLLIQFQNNGVVDDSQLPKDRFSAERLKGVDSTLKIQPAKLEDSAVYLCASGGGLDYYQETQYFGPGTRLLVL.

In this sample, this clonotype turned up a few times. The V gene is TRBV7-9, the J gene TRBJ2-5; 10 bases fit TRBD1. CDR1 is SEHNR, CDR2 FQNEAQ, per germline (reference sequence). The CDR3 consists of 14 residues. With V trimmed by 5 bases and J by 5 bases, 5 bases remained unmatched. The CDR3 DNA reads as TGTGCCAGCAGCAAAGGACAGGGGGTTGAGACCCAGTACTTC. Its protein is CASSKGQGVETQYF.

This clonotype has ten or more counts. The V and J genes are TRBV18 and TRBJ2-2; 7 bases are a match to TRBD2. Losses at the gene ends were 0 bases for V and 7 bases for J; bases not matched to a gene: 11. The germline gives CDR1 KGHSH, CDR2 LQKENI. This CDR3 is built from 17 residues. CDR3 loop: CASSPPTRSGAGGELFF. The CDR3 region has the DNA TGTGCCAGCTCACCACCCACGAGGAGCGGGGCTGGCGGGGAGCTGTTTTTT.

The chain employs TRBV15 and TRBJ1-2, with 11 bases matching TRBD1. The V segment lost 1 base and the J segment 7 bases; nucleotides outside the gene matches: 14. The CDR3 totals 18 residues. CDR1 LNHNV and CDR2 YYDKDF come from the germline V gene (reference sequence). The CDR3, as DNA: TGTGCCACCAGCAGAGCTCGCCCCGGACAGGGGGCAGTCGGTGGCTACACCTTC. Encoded protein: CATSRARPGQGAVGGYTF.

This clonotype appeared a single time. J is TRBJ2-5 and V is TRBV3-1; D possibly corresponds to TRBD2 (6 bases). Germline loops: CDR1 LGHDT, CDR2 YNNKEL (reference sequence). There are 14 residues in the CDR3. Trimming removed 1 base at V and 1 base at J, with 7 bases between. This chain's CDR3 is CASSQAGVQETQYF. CDR3 nucleotides: TGTGCCAGCAGCCAAGCGGGAGTCCAAGAGACCCAGTACTTC.

This clonotype was seen a few times. The chain carries TRBV28 and TRBJ2-7, with 10 positions matching TRBD1. V lost 6 bases to trimming and J lost 6 bases; unmatched junction nucleotides: 11. CDR1 is MDHEN, CDR2 SYDVKM, per germline. The CDR3 sequence is 15 residues long. CDR3 protein: CASSLLTGTGVEQYF. CDR3 coding DNA: TGTGCCAGCAGCCTATTAACCGGGACAGGGGTCGAGCAGTACTTC. Supplemented by reference TRBV28 and TRBJ2-7, the full variable domain reads DVKVTQSSRYLVKRTGEKVFLECVQDMDHENMFWYRQDPGLGLRLIYFSYDVKMKEKGDIPEGYSVSREKKERFSLILESASTNQTSMYLCASSLLTGTGVEQYFGPGTRLTVT.